Below, one T cell receptor beta chain is given with its context. This record belongs to a study of blood T cell repertoires in COVID-19. The protocol was immunoSEQ multiplex PCR, while the TCRdb copy is restricted to in-frame clones and leaves out a portion. Of about 160,000 clones in the sample, approximately 86% were seen once. Per the germline V gene, CDR1 is LNHDA and CDR2 is SQIVND (reference sequence). This CDR3 region has 15 residues. The V gene lost 6 bases and the J gene lost 3 bases, with 15 bases spanning the gap. The TCR comes from an older man with COVID-19, enrolled during active disease. The specimen was peripheral blood. V gene TRBV19 combines with J gene TRBJ1-5, with D unclear. The CDR3 protein is CASSRVQRVNQPQHF. The CDR3 DNA reads TGTGCCAGTAGCAGAGTCCAGAGGGTCAATCAGCCCCAGCATTTT.